Shown below are 14 T cell receptor beta chains from a single sample sequenced in a study of long-term antiretroviral therapy in people with HIV. The libraries were made with immunoSEQ v3.0 at survey level. Clones were sequenced by immunoSEQ multiplex PCR, and TCRdb holds only the in-frame ones, with some missing. Here the sample spans 15,000 to 20,000 clones, 60% to 80% being singletons. Source: unsorted PBMCs, taken 2.3 years after starting antiretroviral therapy. The receptors were sampled from a woman in her thirties or forties with HIV.

This chain joins TRBV2 and TRBJ1-1; D not certain. The CDR3 runs 13 residues. Per the germline V gene, CDR1 is SNHLY and CDR2 is FYNNEI. Trimming removed 6 bases at V and 1 base at J, with 9 bases between. The CDR3 loop reads CASRSNRNTEAFF. CDR3 in DNA: TGTGCCAGCAGAAGTAACAGGAACACTGAAGCTTTCTTT.

This chain joins TRBV11-3 and TRBJ1-1; D gene uncertain. V was trimmed by 8 bases and J by 4 bases, leaving 11 bases between them. From germline, CDR1 is SGHNT and CDR2 YENEEA. The CDR3 length is 12 residues. CDR3: CASRDPGTEAFF. CDR3 in DNA: TGTGCCAGCCGTGACCCGGGCACTGAAGCTTTCTTT.

The V gene is TRBV10-1, the J gene TRBJ2-7, with 13 bases aligning to TRBD2. The V and J ends lost 6 bases and 2 bases, in that order; junction bases with no gene match: 4. CDR1 is WNHNN and CDR2 is SYGVQD in the germline V gene (reference sequence). The CDR3 totals 15 residues. The CDR3 here is CASSQGLAGPYEQYF. CDR3 DNA: TGCGCCAGCAGCCAGGGACTAGCGGGGCCCTACGAGCAGTACTTC.

The J gene is TRBJ2-1, the V gene TRBV20-1; no firm D call. V was trimmed by 4 bases and J by 3 bases, leaving 1 base between them. The germline CDR1 and CDR2 sequences are DFQATT and SNEGSKA (reference sequence). This CDR3 comprises 10 residues. CDR3 nucleotide sequence: TGCAGTGCTAACTACAATGAGCAGTTCTTC. Translated, it gives CSANYNEQFF.

The V and J genes are TRBV11-2 and TRBJ1-6; D not resolved. Deletions cut 0 bases from V and 10 bases from J, with 10 bases between. The germline V gene encodes CDR1 SGHAT and CDR2 FQNNGV. The CDR3 runs 14 residues. CDR3 nucleotide sequence: TGTGCCAGCAGCTTAGAGAGGGTTGGGTCACCCCTCCACTTT. Residues: CASSLERVGSPLHF.

The chain recombines TRBV11-3 with TRBJ1-2; D is ambiguous. The germline V and J ends were trimmed by 5 bases and 4 bases, with 11 bases remaining between them. This CDR3 has 13 residues. From germline, CDR1 is SGHNT and CDR2 YENEEA. DNA of the CDR3: TGTGCCAGCAGCCCTCTAGAAAGCTATGGCTACACCTTC. Protein: CASSPLESYGYTF.

The chain combines TRBV29-1 with TRBJ2-7; D gene unclear. V dropped 6 bases and J dropped 0 bases, with 12 bases sitting between them. Germline V gene sequence: CDR1 SQVTM, CDR2 ANQGSEA. The CDR3 covers 13 residues. For the CDR3, the DNA is TGCAGCGTCGCCGGGCCAAGCTCCTACGAGCAGTACTTC. The encoded protein is CSVAGPSSYEQYF.

The chain is built from TRBV7-8 and TRBJ1-2; TRBD1 is a possible D gene (6 bases). V lost 3 bases, J lost 4 bases, and 15 bases lay in between. CDR1 SGHVS and CDR2 FQNEAQ come from the germline V gene. The CDR3 has 15 amino acids. CDR3 sequence: CASSLGIQGGYGYTF. As DNA, the CDR3 is TGTGCCAGCAGCTTGGGGATACAGGGCGGCTATGGCTACACCTTC.

The chain has TRBV7-2 and TRBJ2-5, with 7 bases identical to TRBD1. The closer fit of TRBJ2-7 to the DNA end suggests the J call may be wrong. Per germline, CDR1 SGHTA and CDR2 FQGNSA. The CDR3 length is 15 residues. The CDR3 sequence: CASSYSWGQPYEQYF. CDR3 DNA sequence: TGTGCCAGCAGCTATTCTTGGGGACAGCCGTACGAGCAGTACTTC.

This clone was seen a single time. The chain couples TRBV10-1 to TRBJ1-1; no clear D. The ends were cut back, 4 bases at V and 0 bases at J, with 12 bases in the middle. Germline values: CDR1 WNHNN, CDR2 SYGVQD (reference sequence). The length of the CDR3 is 15 residues. The CDR3 protein is CASSVSPDMNTEAFF. The CDR3 DNA follows: TGCGCCAGCAGTGTCTCTCCAGATATGAACACTGAAGCTTTCTTT.

This clone was seen only once. The J gene is TRBJ2-7, the V gene TRBV30; 10 nucleotides match TRBD1. Germline trimming cut 5 bases from V and 5 bases from J; bases unmatched to any gene: 9. Germline-derived CDR1 and CDR2 are GTSNPN and SVGIG (reference sequence). The CDR3 covers 14 residues. CDR3 nucleotides: TGTGCCTGGGCAACCGGGACAGGGGTCCACGAGCAGTACTTC. Translating it yields CAWATGTGVHEQYF.

This clone was seen only once. This chain joins TRBV27 and TRBJ1-2; unclear D gene. Trimming took off 5 bases at V and 4 bases at J, with 17 bases between the two ends. The CDR3 runs to 15 residues. Germline V gene lookup returns CDR1 MNHEY and CDR2 SMNVEV (reference sequence). The CDR3 sequence: CASSRLSTAVYGYTF. The CDR3 nucleotides read TGTGCCAGCAGTCGTCTCTCTACAGCAGTCTATGGCTACACCTTC.

The V and J genes are TRBV10-1 and TRBJ2-1; 9 bases are shared with TRBD2. Germline assignment: CDR1 WNHNN and CDR2 SYGVQD (reference sequence). This CDR3 has 16 residues. Unmatched junction bases numbered 6, after V lost 2 bases and J lost 4 bases. The chain's CDR3 is CASSEDPSGAYNEQFF. DNA of the CDR3: TGCGCCAGCAGTGAGGATCCTAGCGGGGCGTACAATGAGCAGTTCTTC.

This clone has just a few counts. One junction end disagrees with the germline gene, perhaps due to a read error. The gene calls are TRBV10-1 and TRBJ2-7, with 10 bases fitting TRBD1. Germline assignment: CDR1 WNHNN and CDR2 SYGVQD (reference sequence). The CDR3 spans 14 residues. CDR3 nucleotides: TGCGCCACTTCCCCGGGACAGGGGTCCTTCGAGCAGTACTTC. This sequence encodes CATSPGQGSFEQYF.